Each of the 6 T cell receptor beta chains below was sequenced from the same sample in a study of naive and memory T cell subsets. Both TRBC1 and TRBC2 were covered by a beta constant-region primer of two equimolar oligonucleotides. TCRdb reanalysed the UMI-ligation and nested PCR reads using MiXCR and keeps one entry per CDR3 protein. The sample consists of 89,000 or so distinct CDR3 sequences, around 13% of them appearing once. The sample was central memory CD4+ T cells from blood. These receptors all come from a human donor in good health.

This sequence joins TRBV4-2 and TRBJ1-1, with D uncertain. This CDR3 spans 12 amino acids. The V end was cut by 0 bases, the J end by 9 bases, with 8 bases between. CDR1 and CDR2 from the germline V gene are LGHNA and YNFKEQ. The DNA for the CDR3 is TGTGCCAGCAGCCAAGAAGGTAAAAAAGCTTTCTTT. This codes for CASSQEGKKAFF.

This clonotype has only a few counts. The chain links TRBV5-4 to TRBJ1-4, with a tentative D call TRBD1 (6 bases). Germline lookup yields CDR1 SGHNT and CDR2 YYREEE (reference sequence). The CDR3 runs to 15 residues. Deletions cut 1 base from V and 4 bases from J, with 11 bases between. Here the CDR3 DNA reads TGTGCCAGCAGCTTGCCTGGACAGTTTAATGAAAAACTGTTTTTT. As protein: CASSLPGQFNEKLFF.

This clonotype was counted only a few times. V usage is TRBV7-2 and J usage is TRBJ2-3; D is unresolved. The germline V gene has CDR1 SGHTA and CDR2 FQGNSA. This CDR3 is built from 17 residues. V was cut by 2 bases and J by 0 bases, with 15 bases left in between. Written as DNA, the CDR3 is TGTGCCAGCAGCTTATTAGGCAGTGCCTCCAGCACAGATACGCAGTATTTT. It yields the protein CASSLLGSASSTDTQYF.

Only a few counts were recorded for this clonotype. V is TRBV15 and J is TRBJ1-5, with D perhaps TRBD1 (6 bases). The CDR3 is made up of 16 amino acids. CDR1 is LNHNV, CDR2 YYDKDF, per germline (reference sequence). Deletions cut 0 bases from V and 3 bases from J, with 12 bases between. CDR3 DNA sequence: TGTGCCACCAGCAGAGAAGGGGGGCGACTCAATCAGCCCCAGCATTTT. It translates to CATSREGGRLNQPQHF.

The chain recombines TRBV18 with TRBJ2-1; D is undetermined. The germline CDR1 and CDR2 sequences are KGHSH and LQKENI. This CDR3 contains 15 residues. Trimming took off 0 bases at V and 6 bases at J, with 12 bases between the two ends. The CDR3 coding sequence is TGTGCCAGCTCACCACCGGATAAGCTCGTCAATGAGCAGTTCTTC. It translates to CASSPPDKLVNEQFF. Based on the CDR3 plus reference TRBV18 and TRBJ2-1, the full variable domain is NAGVMQNPRHLVRRRGQEARLRCSPMKGHSHVYWYRQLPEEGLKFMVYLQKENIIDESGMPKERFSAEFPKEGPSILRIQQVVRGDSAAYFCASSPPDKLVNEQFFGPGTRLTVL.

This clonotype was picked up a small number of times. The gene calls are TRBV29-1 and TRBJ2-5; tentatively, D is TRBD1 or TRBD2 (5 bases each). This CDR3 is 12 amino acids long. In germline, CDR1 is SQVTM, CDR2 ANQGSEA. V dropped 4 bases and J dropped 3 bases, with 9 bases sitting between them. In nucleotides, the CDR3 is TGCAGCGTTGCGAGGGGCGAAGAGACCCAGTACTTC. Translating it yields CSVARGEETQYF.